Below are 7 T cell receptor beta chains sequenced from a single sample in a study of cytomegalovirus exposure and HLA in healthy donors. A multiplex PCR was run with 60 Vbeta primers and 13 Jbeta primers. TCRdb's table, derived via immunoSEQ multiplex PCR, lists solely in-frame clones and lacks some. The sample includes around 130,000 clones, about 78% seen only once; the top ten take 1.2%. Sequencing used PBMCs. Receptors were obtained from a man aged 50 or older in good health and CMV-seronegative.

Points on this clone: At one end the junction does not follow the germline gene, possibly because of a read error. Within the sample, other DNA sequences also encode this same CDR3. The chain combines TRBV7-3 with TRBJ2-3; 7 nucleotides agree with TRBD2. The germline V gene encodes CDR1 SGHTA and CDR2 FQGTGA. This CDR3 comprises 17 residues. CDR3 region: CASSLMGRGDSTDTQYF. The CDR3 DNA reads as TGTGCGAGCAGCTTAATGGGTCGGGGGGACTCAACAGATACGCAGTATTTT.

This clone was counted only a few times. V and J are TRBV11-2 and TRBJ2-7, with TRBD1 matching 7 bases. Per germline, CDR1 SGHAT and CDR2 FQNNGV. V lost 5 bases to trimming and J lost 3 bases; unmatched junction nucleotides: 10. This CDR3 has 15 amino acids. CDR3 bases: TGTGCCAGCAGCATACCCGGAAACAGGGGCTACGAGCAGTACTTC. It specifies CASSIPGNRGYEQYF.

Here the CDR3 DNA reads TGTGCCAGCAGCCCAACGGGACAGGGTCATGGCTACACCTTC. Protein sequence: CASSPTGQGHGYTF. This chain connects TRBV11-2 to TRBJ1-2, with 9 positions matching TRBD1. Germline V gene sequence: CDR1 SGHAT, CDR2 FQNNGV. Trimming removed 5 bases from V and 6 bases from J; junction bases left unmatched: 7. The CDR3 totals 14 residues.

The gene calls are TRBV5-4 and TRBJ2-1; 8 bases fit TRBD2. This CDR3 is built from 16 residues. The germline V gene encodes CDR1 SGHNT and CDR2 YYREEE (reference sequence). V dropped 4 bases and J dropped 5; count of bases not matched to a gene: 11. CDR3 protein: CASSGYLAGPNNEQFF. CDR3 DNA sequence: TGTGCCAGCAGCGGATACTTAGCGGGACCGAACAATGAGCAGTTCTTC.

The gene calls are TRBV6-1 and TRBJ1-2, with 7 bases fitting TRBD1. Losses at the gene ends were 6 bases for V and 2 bases for J; bases not matched to a gene: 6. There are 14 residues in the CDR3. CDR1 MNHNS and CDR2 SASEGT come from the germline V gene. The CDR3 DNA sequence: TGTGCCAGCAGAGACAGGGCTATCAACTATGGCTACACCTTC. This sequence encodes CASRDRAINYGYTF.

V gene TRBV6-5 combines with J gene TRBJ2-7; TRBD1 matches at 9 bases. The length of the CDR3 is 15 residues. Germline V gene lookup returns CDR1 MNHEY and CDR2 SVGAGI. Trimming removed 6 bases from V and 4 bases from J; junction bases left unmatched: 10. CDR3 sequence reads: CASSSPGTGRYEQYF. The DNA for the CDR3 is TGTGCCAGCAGCAGCCCTGGGACAGGGAGGTACGAGCAGTACTTC.

V is TRBV6-1 and J is TRBJ1-5; D might be TRBD1 (6 bases). Trimming shortened V by 6 bases and J by 0 bases, and 6 bases separated the two germline ends. The CDR3 is made up of 13 amino acids. The germline gives CDR1 MNHNS, CDR2 SASEGT. Here the CDR3 reads CASSRGSNQPQHF. The DNA for the CDR3 is TGTGCCAGCAGCAGGGGTAGCAATCAGCCCCAGCATTTT.